These 26 T cell receptor beta chains originate from one sample sequenced in a study of blood T cell repertoires in COVID-19. TCRdb keeps only in-frame clones here, not all; method: immunoSEQ multiplex PCR. The sample lists 250,000 to 300,000 clones, 80% to 90% occurring once. The sample comprised PBMCs or T cells enriched from blood (not recorded which). These receptors came from a woman aged 45-65 years who had recovered from COVID-19.

This chain connects TRBV3-1 (or the pseudogene TRBV3-2) to TRBJ2-7; tentatively, D is TRBD2 (5 bases). The germline V gene encodes CDR1 LGHDT and CDR2 YNNKEL (reference sequence). The V gene lost 2 bases and the J gene lost 3 bases, with 8 bases spanning the gap. The CDR3 has 13 residues. The CDR3 region is CASSQRGLYEQYF. In DNA, the CDR3 is TGTGCCAGCAGCCAACGGGGTCTCTACGAGCAGTACTTC.

The CDR3 region has the DNA TGTGCCAGCAGGGGGGGGGCGGGAGCCTACAATGAGCAGTTCTTC. Translating it yields CASRGGAGAYNEQFF. The chain employs TRBV27 and TRBJ2-1; possible D gene TRBD2, 7 bases. V lost 6 bases, J lost 2 bases, and 14 bases lay in between. Germline V gives CDR1 MNHEY, CDR2 SMNVEV (reference sequence). The CDR3 has 15 residues.

The chain combines TRBV9 with TRBJ2-6, with D unclear. This CDR3 region has 16 residues. Per the germline V gene, CDR1 is SGDLS and CDR2 is YYNGEE. V lost 3 bases, J lost 2 bases, and 12 bases lay in between. The CDR3 reads CASSARVSPGANVLTF. CDR3 DNA: TGTGCCAGCAGCGCCCGCGTTTCCCCTGGGGCCAACGTCCTGACTTTC.

The chain joins TRBV28 to TRBJ1-4; no clear D. This CDR3 is built from 14 residues. Germline CDR1 reads MDHEN; CDR2 reads SYDVKM. The V gene lost 2 bases and the J gene lost 3 bases, with 7 bases spanning the gap. CDR3 sequence reads: CASSLMGANEKLFF. The CDR3 nucleotides are TGTGCCAGCAGTTTAATGGGCGCTAATGAAAAACTGTTTTTT.

The rearrangement uses TRBV6-4 and TRBJ2-1; 12 nucleotides line up with TRBD2. CDR1 and CDR2 from the germline V gene are MRHNA and SNTAGT. The CDR3 spans 15 residues. With 0 bases clipped from V and 6 bases from J, the junction kept 0 bases outside the gene matches. The CDR3 DNA follows: TGTGCCAGCAGTGACTCACTAGCGGGAGGCAATGAGCAGTTCTTC. This sequence encodes CASSDSLAGGNEQFF.

The chain joins TRBV5-1 to TRBJ2-7; 7 nucleotides agree with TRBD1. The CDR3 covers 19 residues. Germline-derived CDR1 and CDR2 are SGHRS and YFSETQ. V lost 2 bases to trimming and J lost 2 bases; unmatched junction nucleotides: 19. CDR3 nucleotides: TGCGCCAGCAGCTTCCTAAGAAAGACGACAGGGACCGCAACCTACGAGCAGTACTTC. Translated, it gives CASSFLRKTTGTATYEQYF.

The genes are TRBV19 and TRBJ1-2, with D possibly matching TRBD1 (5 bases). V gave up 4 bases and J gave up 7 bases, with 13 bases separating them. Germline loops: CDR1 LNHDA, CDR2 SQIVND (reference sequence). The CDR3 extends over 13 amino acids. The CDR3 DNA reads TGTGCCAGTAGTACAGGGATTCTTAGTGGCTACACCTTC. This gives the protein CASSTGILSGYTF. The complete variable domain, with remaining parts taken from reference TRBV19 and TRBJ1-2, reads DGGITQSPKYLFRKEGQNVTLSCEQNLNHDAMYWYRQDPGQGLRLIYYSQIVNDFQKGDIAEGYSVSREKKESFPLTVTSAQKNPTAFYLCASSTGILSGYTFGSGTRLTVV.

The chain has TRBV30 and TRBJ1-2; 7 nucleotides line up with TRBD1. The germline V gene encodes CDR1 GTSNPN and CDR2 SVGIG (reference sequence). This CDR3 contains 14 residues. V lost 2 bases to trimming and J lost 0 bases; unmatched junction nucleotides: 3. The CDR3 bases are TGTGCCTGGAGTCTCGGGACAGCTAACTATGGCTACACCTTC. Translated: CAWSLGTANYGYTF.

The rearrangement uses TRBV2 and TRBJ1-5, with D perhaps matching TRBD1 (5 bases). V was shortened by 4 bases and J by 0 bases, with 10 bases between the two germline ends. CDR1 is SNHLY, CDR2 FYNNEI, per germline. CDR3 length equals 15 residues. CDR3 coding DNA: TGTGCCAGCAGTGTGGGGGGAGATAGCAATCAGCCCCAGCATTTT. This gives the protein CASSVGGDSNQPQHF.

V is TRBV11-2 and J is TRBJ2-2; D remains ambiguous. The ends were cut back, 4 bases at V and 5 bases at J, with 11 bases in the middle. The CDR3 sequence is 14 residues long. The germline CDR1 and CDR2 sequences are SGHAT and FQNNGV. CDR3 bases: TGTGCCAGCAGCTCAAGCACCTGGACCGGGGAGCTGTTTTTT. Its protein is CASSSSTWTGELFF.

V is TRBV10-3 and J is TRBJ2-3, with 15 bases fitting TRBD2. CDR1 is ENHRY, CDR2 SYGVKD, per germline. V shed 2 bases and J 5 bases; nucleotides not matched to a gene: 5. CDR3 length equals 17 residues. The CDR3 sequence is CAISEGLAGGPGDTQYF. In DNA, the CDR3 is TGTGCCATCAGTGAGGGACTAGCGGGAGGGCCCGGAGATACGCAGTATTTT.

This clone was detected once. V is TRBV4-2 and J is TRBJ1-1; tentatively, D is TRBD1 (5 bases). Per the germline V gene, CDR1 is LGHNA and CDR2 is YNFKEQ. CDR3 length equals 14 residues. The V gene lost 5 bases and the J gene lost 0 bases, with 10 bases spanning the gap. CDR3 nucleotides: TGTGCCAGCAGCAAGACAGTCATGAACACTGAAGCTTTCTTT. Translating it yields CASSKTVMNTEAFF.

The chain is built from TRBV4-1 and TRBJ2-6, with a tentative D call TRBD1 (6 bases). Per the germline V gene, CDR1 is MGHRA and CDR2 is YSYEKL. This CDR3 is built from 18 residues. V lost 0 bases to trimming and J lost 0 bases, with 12 bases between them. As DNA, the CDR3 is TGCGCCAGCAGCCAAGAACTGGTCAGGGGCTCTGGGGCCAACGTCCTGACTTTC. It translates to CASSQELVRGSGANVLTF.

This clone appeared a few times. This chain uses TRBV7-2 with TRBJ2-7, with TRBD2 matching 7 bases. This CDR3 contains 18 residues. With V trimmed by 2 bases and J by 1 base, 14 bases remained unmatched. Looked up from germline, CDR1 is SGHTA and CDR2 is FQGNSA. The CDR3 reads CASSLWVPERDLSYEQYF. Here the CDR3 DNA reads TGTGCCAGCAGCTTATGGGTTCCGGAGCGGGACCTTTCCTACGAGCAGTACTTC.

The table lists this clone with many counts. The chain carries TRBV7-3 and TRBJ1-2, with D possibly TRBD1 on 6 matching bases. The CDR3 is 14 amino acids. Germline-derived CDR1 and CDR2 are SGHTA and FQGTGA. V was pared by 5 bases and J by 4 bases, with 14 bases between. The CDR3: CASSLRGTRYGYTF. Here the CDR3 DNA reads TGTGCCAGCAGCCTTAGGGGGACACGCTATGGCTACACCTTC.

The chain links TRBV25-1 to TRBJ1-5; 7 nucleotides match TRBD1. V shed 3 bases and J 4 bases; nucleotides not matched to a gene: 3. The CDR3 is 14 residues long. The germline CDR1 and CDR2 sequences are MGHDK and SYGVNS. The DNA of the CDR3 is TGTGCCAGCAGTGACCCGACAGGGAATCAGCCCCAGCATTTT. Amino acid sequence: CASSDPTGNQPQHF. Full variable domain (missing parts from reference TRBV25-1 and TRBJ1-5): EADIYQTPRYLVIGTGKKITLECSQTMGHDKMYWYQQDPGMELHLIHYSYGVNSTEKGDLSSESTVSRIRTEHFPLTLESARPSHTSQYLCASSDPTGNQPQHFGDGTRLSIL.

The chain combines TRBV10-3 with TRBJ1-4, with D possibly matching TRBD1 (6 bases). The germline CDR1 and CDR2 sequences are ENHRY and SYGVKD. CDR3 length: 19 amino acids. V was clipped by 10 bases and J by 7 bases, with 34 bases between them. The chain's CDR3 is CATKPSRGGAPSNSEKLFF. CDR3 bases: TGTGCCACTAAACCCAGCCGTGGGGGGGCACCGTCGAATAGTGAAAAACTGTTTTTT.

V gene TRBV5-6 combines with J gene TRBJ2-7; unclear D gene. The length of the CDR3 is 13 residues. Germline values: CDR1 SGHDT, CDR2 YYEEEE. V shed 1 base and J shed 2 bases, with 7 bases lying between them. This CDR3 is CASSLPDTYEQYF. In nucleotides, the CDR3 is TGTGCCAGCAGCTTGCCAGACACCTACGAGCAGTACTTC.

The chain carries TRBV27 and TRBJ1-6; no definite D call. Trimming pared 2 bases from V and 7 bases from J, leaving 12 bases between. This CDR3 is 15 amino acids long. Germline-derived CDR1 and CDR2 are MNHEY and SMNVEV (reference sequence). CDR3 DNA: TGTGCCAGCAGTTTAGGGCTAGGGAGGAATTCACCCCTCCACTTT. The encoded protein is CASSLGLGRNSPLHF.

V gene TRBV6-5 combines with J gene TRBJ2-1, with D tentatively TRBD1 (6 bases). The CDR3 runs to 15 residues. Germline V gives CDR1 MNHEY, CDR2 SVGAGI. Trimming stripped 6 bases from V and 6 bases from J, with 18 bases between. The chain's CDR3 is CASRPGTLVFNEQFF. In nucleotides, the CDR3 is TGTGCCAGCAGGCCAGGGACACTAGTATTCAATGAGCAGTTCTTC.

The chain recombines TRBV27 with TRBJ2-3; 7 bases line up with TRBD1. Looked up from germline, CDR1 is MNHEY and CDR2 is SMNVEV (reference sequence). The V segment lost 4 bases and the J segment 9 bases; nucleotides outside the gene matches: 7. The CDR3 is 13 residues long. CDR3 in amino acids: CASSSQGVVTQYF. The CDR3 nucleotides are TGTGCCAGCAGTTCCCAGGGGGTTGTAACGCAGTATTTT.

This clone was seen only a few times. The chain links TRBV11-1 to TRBJ1-1, with TRBD1 matching 8 bases. CDR1 is SGHAT, CDR2 FQDESV, per germline (reference sequence). V was clipped by 5 bases and J by 3 bases; unmatched bases: 5. CDR3 length equals 14 residues. Written as DNA, the CDR3 is TGTGCCAGCAGCAGAGACAGGGGTGACACTGAAGCTTTCTTT. Protein sequence: CASSRDRGDTEAFF.

V is TRBV11-3 and J is TRBJ2-1; TRBD2 agrees at 8 bases. V trimming: 5 bases; J trimming: 0 bases; junction bases outside the gene matches: 9. The CDR3 covers 17 residues. Looked up from germline, CDR1 is SGHNT and CDR2 is YENEEA. The CDR3 sequence: CASSQAASGRSYNEQFF. CDR3 bases: TGTGCCAGCAGCCAAGCGGCTAGCGGGCGCTCCTACAATGAGCAGTTCTTC.

The rearrangement uses TRBV6-5 and TRBJ1-1; TRBD1 matches at 7 bases. CDR3 length: 15 residues. The germline CDR1 and CDR2 sequences are MNHEY and SVGAGI. V dropped 4 bases and J dropped 0; count of bases not matched to a gene: 5. CDR3 sequence reads: CASSFGTDMNTEAFF. For the CDR3, the DNA is TGTGCCAGCAGTTTCGGGACAGATATGAACACTGAAGCTTTCTTT.

DNA for the CDR3: TGTGCCAGCAGCTTCTCTCCGGGACAGTACAATGAGCAGTTCTTC. This translates into CASSFSPGQYNEQFF. The rearrangement links TRBV11-2 to TRBJ2-1, with 7 bases aligning to TRBD1. Germline assignment: CDR1 SGHAT and CDR2 FQNNGV. The CDR3 contains 15 residues. The junction had 6 bases not matched to a gene; V was cut back by 3 bases and J by 4 bases. Drawing the rest from reference TRBV11-2 and TRBJ2-1, the complete variable domain is EAGVAQSPRYKIIEKRQSVAFWCNPISGHATLYWYQQILGQGPKLLIQFQNNGVVDDSQLPKDRFSAERLKGVDSTLKIQPAKLEDSAVYLCASSFSPGQYNEQFFGPGTRLTVL.

The chain uses TRBV6-6 and TRBJ2-1; 7 bases line up with TRBD1. Germline trimming cut 6 bases from V and 7 bases from J; bases unmatched to any gene: 15. The germline gives CDR1 MNHNY, CDR2 SVGAGI (reference sequence). The length of the CDR3 is 16 residues. CDR3 amino acids: CASSLSGTEVGNEQFF. Written as DNA, the CDR3 is TGTGCCAGCAGCCTCTCCGGGACAGAGGTGGGGAATGAGCAGTTCTTC.